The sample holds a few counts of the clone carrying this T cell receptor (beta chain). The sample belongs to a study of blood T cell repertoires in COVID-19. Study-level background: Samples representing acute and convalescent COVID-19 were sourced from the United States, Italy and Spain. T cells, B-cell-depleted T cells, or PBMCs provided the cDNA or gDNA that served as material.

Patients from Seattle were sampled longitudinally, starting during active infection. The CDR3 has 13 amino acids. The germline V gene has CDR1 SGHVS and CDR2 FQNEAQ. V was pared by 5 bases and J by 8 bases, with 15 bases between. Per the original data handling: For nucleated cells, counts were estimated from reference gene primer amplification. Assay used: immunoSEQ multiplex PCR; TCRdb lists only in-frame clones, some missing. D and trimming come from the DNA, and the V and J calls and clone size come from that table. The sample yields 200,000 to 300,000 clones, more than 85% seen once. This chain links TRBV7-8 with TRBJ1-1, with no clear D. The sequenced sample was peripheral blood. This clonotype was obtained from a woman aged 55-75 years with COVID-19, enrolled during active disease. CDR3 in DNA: TGTGCCAGCAGCCCGAGGGTAGGTCACGAAGCTTTCTTT. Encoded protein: CASSPRVGHEAFF.